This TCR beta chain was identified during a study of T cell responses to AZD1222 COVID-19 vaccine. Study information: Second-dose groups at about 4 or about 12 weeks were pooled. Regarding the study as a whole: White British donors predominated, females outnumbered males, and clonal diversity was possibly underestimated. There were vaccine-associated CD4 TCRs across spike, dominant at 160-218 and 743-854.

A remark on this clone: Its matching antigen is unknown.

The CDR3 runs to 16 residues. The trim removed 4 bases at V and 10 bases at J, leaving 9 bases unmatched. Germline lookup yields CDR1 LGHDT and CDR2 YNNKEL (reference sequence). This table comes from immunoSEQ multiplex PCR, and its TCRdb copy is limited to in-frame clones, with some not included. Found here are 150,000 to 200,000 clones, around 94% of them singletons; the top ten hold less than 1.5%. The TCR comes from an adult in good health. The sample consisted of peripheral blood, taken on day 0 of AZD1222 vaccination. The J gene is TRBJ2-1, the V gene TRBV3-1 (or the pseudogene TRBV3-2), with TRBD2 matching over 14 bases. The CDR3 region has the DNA TGTGCCAGCAGCCGCATGACTAGCGGGGGGGCCCGGGAGCAGTTCTTC. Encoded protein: CASSRMTSGGAREQFF.